Below, 12 T cell receptor beta chains from the same sample are listed, as sequenced in a study of T cell repertoires in MIS-A myocarditis. Method: immunoSEQ multiplex PCR; TCRdb's copy keeps in-frame clones and lacks some. The sample has about 11,000 clones, approximately 80% seen once. Sequencing input: right ventricle heart tissue obtained at autopsy. All receptors derive from a young man with fulminant myocarditis from multisystem inflammatory syndrome in adults (MIS-A) after COVID-19.

This sequence joins TRBV2 and TRBJ1-1; D ambiguous. Between the trimmed V and J ends, which lost 8 bases and 1 base, there was a span of 11 bases. Germline CDR1 SNHLY, CDR2 FYNNEI. This CDR3 comprises 13 residues. This CDR3 reads CASLATPNTEAFF. CDR3 coding DNA: TGTGCCAGCTTAGCAACGCCGAACACTGAAGCTTTCTTT.

CDR3 region: CASMGGRADTQYF. The CDR3 DNA is TGTGCCAGCATGGGGGGACGGGCAGATACGCAGTATTTT. This chain joins TRBV11-2 and TRBJ2-3; weak D call: TRBD2 (6 bases). Germline V gene lookup returns CDR1 SGHAT and CDR2 FQNNGV. Between the trimmed V and J ends, which lost 7 bases and 4 bases, there was a span of 12 bases. The CDR3 contains 13 residues.

The chain carries TRBV28 and TRBJ1-5; D is unresolved. From germline, CDR1 is MDHEN and CDR2 SYDVKM. There are 15 residues in the CDR3. Between the trimmed V and J ends, which lost 6 bases and 2 bases, there was a span of 14 bases. The CDR3 sequence: CASSRYGDGNQPQHF. In nucleotides, the CDR3 is TGTGCCAGCAGCCGGTACGGCGACGGCAATCAGCCCCAGCATTTT.

This rearrangement joins TRBV19 to TRBJ2-7; 9 bases line up with TRBD1. There are 14 residues in the CDR3. In germline, CDR1 is LNHDA, CDR2 SQIVND (reference sequence). Trimming cost V 9 bases and J 2 bases; bases outside gene matches: 8. CDR3 loop: CASFTGGVTYEQYF. The CDR3 DNA sequence: TGTGCCAGCTTCACAGGGGGCGTAACCTACGAGCAGTACTTC. The full variable domain, rest sourced from reference TRBV19 and TRBJ2-7, is DGGITQSPKYLFRKEGQNVTLSCEQNLNHDAMYWYRQDPGQGLRLIYYSQIVNDFQKGDIAEGYSVSREKKESFPLTVTSAQKNPTAFYLCASFTGGVTYEQYFGPGTRLTVT.

The table lists this clone with a few counts. This chain joins TRBV19 and TRBJ1-5; possibly TRBD1 for D (5 bases). The CDR3 is made up of 15 amino acids. The germline V gene has CDR1 LNHDA and CDR2 SQIVND (reference sequence). The V end was cut by 3 bases, the J end by 1 base, with 10 bases between. CDR3 DNA sequence: TGTGCCAGTAGTATCGGGACGGCGAGCAATCAGCCCCAGCATTTT. Amino acid sequence: CASSIGTASNQPQHF.

This clone was counted only a few times. This chain links TRBV28 with TRBJ1-5, with 10 positions matching TRBD1. The germline V gene encodes CDR1 MDHEN and CDR2 SYDVKM. The V gene end was trimmed by 6 bases and the J gene end by 7 bases; junction bases not matched to a gene: 9. The CDR3 runs to 15 residues. DNA for the CDR3: TGTGCCAGCAGCGGGATGGACAGGGGGAAGCAGCCCCAGCATTTT. Its protein product is CASSGMDRGKQPQHF.

The V and J genes are TRBV19 and TRBJ1-5; a weak D match, TRBD1 (5 bases). Trimming took 1 base from V and 5 from J, leaving 12 bases between them. This CDR3 region has 15 residues. Germline lookup yields CDR1 LNHDA and CDR2 SQIVND (reference sequence). The CDR3, as DNA: TGTGCCAGTAGTATAGGATGGCGGACACATCAGCCCCAGCATTTT. This gives the protein CASSIGWRTHQPQHF.

The CDR3 nucleotides read TGTGCCAGCGTAAAGGGACACATGACCACTGAAGCTTTCTTT. Protein product: CASVKGHMTTEAFF. The chain joins TRBV2 to TRBJ1-1; possibly TRBD1 for D (6 bases). The ends were cut back, 8 bases at V and 4 bases at J, with 17 bases in the middle. The CDR3 has 14 amino acids. Germline V gene lookup returns CDR1 SNHLY and CDR2 FYNNEI.

CDR3 amino acids: CASSLVEGAHQPQHF. The CDR3 region has the DNA TGTGCCAGCAGCTTAGTGGAGGGGGCGCATCAGCCCCAGCATTTT. This rearrangement joins TRBV7-6 to TRBJ1-5; TRBD1 aligns across 7 bases. CDR3 length: 15 amino acids. V lost 1 base and J lost 5; bases outside the gene matches: 5. Looked up from germline, CDR1 is SGHVS and CDR2 is FNYEAQ.

The J gene is TRBJ1-6, the V gene TRBV28; TRBD1 might be the D (5 bases). This CDR3 is built from 13 residues. V was cut by 6 bases and J by 14 bases, with 17 bases left in between. Looked up from germline, CDR1 is MDHEN and CDR2 is SYDVKM. The CDR3 DNA reads as TGTGCCAGCAGAAAGGGCACATGGGGCTCCCTCCACTTT. It specifies CASRKGTWGSLHF.

This chain connects TRBV27 to TRBJ1-2, with a possible D match to TRBD1 (5 bases). Trimming took 3 bases from V and 1 from J, leaving 9 bases between them. The germline gives CDR1 MNHEY, CDR2 SMNVEV (reference sequence). CDR3 length: 14 residues. CDR3 DNA sequence: TGTGCCAGCAGTTTCGGCAGGGTTAACTATGGCTACACCTTC. Translation gives CASSFGRVNYGYTF.

V and J are TRBV4-3 and TRBJ1-2, with 8 bases matching TRBD1. CDR3 length: 18 amino acids. The V gene's germline CDR1 is LGHNA and CDR2 YSLEER. V gave up 0 bases and J gave up 1 base; unmatched junction bases: 10. The CDR3 spells CASSQDKSGRGHNYGYTF. The CDR3 nucleotides read TGCGCCAGCAGCCAAGATAAGTCTGGCAGGGGGCATAACTATGGCTACACCTTC.